This TCR beta chain was recovered during a study of T cell changes during pregnancy in multiple sclerosis. This table comes from immunoSEQ multiplex PCR, and its TCRdb copy is limited to in-frame clones, with some not included. Found here are more than 70,000 clones, 91% of them singletons; the top ten hold approximately 1.7%. Per germline, CDR1 SQVTM and CDR2 ANQGSEA. The V gene end was trimmed by 8 bases and the J gene end by 1 base; junction bases not matched to a gene: 7. The CDR3 totals 13 residues. The chain couples TRBV29-1 to TRBJ1-1; 7 nucleotides match TRBD1. The sequence was obtained from a female donor in good health, enrolled as a control in a pregnancy study. The starting material was peripheral blood, obtained after pregnancy. Written as DNA, the CDR3 is TGCAGCCACGGAGGGGGCCGGAACACTGAAGCTTTCTTT. It is translated as CSHGGGRNTEAFF.